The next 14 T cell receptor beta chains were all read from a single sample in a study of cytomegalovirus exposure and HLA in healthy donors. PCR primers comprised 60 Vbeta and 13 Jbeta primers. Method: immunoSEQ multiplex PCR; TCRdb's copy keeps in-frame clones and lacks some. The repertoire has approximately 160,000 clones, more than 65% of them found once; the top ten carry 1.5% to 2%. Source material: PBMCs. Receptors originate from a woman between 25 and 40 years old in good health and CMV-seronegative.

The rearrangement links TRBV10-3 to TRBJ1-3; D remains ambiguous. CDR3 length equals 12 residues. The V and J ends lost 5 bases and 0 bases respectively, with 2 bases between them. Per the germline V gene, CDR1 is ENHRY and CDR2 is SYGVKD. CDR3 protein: CAISLSGNTIYF. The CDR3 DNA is TGTGCCATCAGTCTCTCTGGAAACACCATATATTTT.

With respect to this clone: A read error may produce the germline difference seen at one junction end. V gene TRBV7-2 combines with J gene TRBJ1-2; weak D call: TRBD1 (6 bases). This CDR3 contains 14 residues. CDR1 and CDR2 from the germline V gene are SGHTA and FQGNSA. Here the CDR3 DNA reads TGTGCCAGCAGCTGGACCCCAGGGGACTATGGCTACCCCTTC. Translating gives CASSWTPGDYGYPF.

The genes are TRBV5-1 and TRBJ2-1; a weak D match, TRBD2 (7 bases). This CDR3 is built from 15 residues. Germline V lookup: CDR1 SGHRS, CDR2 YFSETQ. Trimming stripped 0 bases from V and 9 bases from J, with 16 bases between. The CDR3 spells CASSLVGGAKGEQFF. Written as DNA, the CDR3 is TGCGCCAGCAGCTTGGTTGGGGGGGCGAAAGGTGAGCAGTTCTTC.

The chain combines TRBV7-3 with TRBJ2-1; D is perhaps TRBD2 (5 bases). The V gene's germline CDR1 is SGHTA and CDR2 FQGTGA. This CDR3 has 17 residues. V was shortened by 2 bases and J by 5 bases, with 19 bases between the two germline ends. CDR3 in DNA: TGTGCCAGCAGCTTACCGAGCGGTGAAGGGCCTAACAATGAGCAGTTCTTC. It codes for CASSLPSGEGPNNEQFF. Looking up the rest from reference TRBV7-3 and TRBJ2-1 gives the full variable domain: GAGVSQTPSNKVTEKGKYVELRCDPISGHTALYWYRQSLGQGPEFLIYFQGTGAADDSGLPNDRFFAVRPEGSVSTLKIQRTERGDSAVYLCASSLPSGEGPNNEQFFGPGTRLTVL.

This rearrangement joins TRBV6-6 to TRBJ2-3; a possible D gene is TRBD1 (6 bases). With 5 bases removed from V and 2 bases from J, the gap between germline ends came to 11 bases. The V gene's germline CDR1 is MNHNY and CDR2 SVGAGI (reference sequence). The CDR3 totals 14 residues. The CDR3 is CASSPRDNTDTQYF. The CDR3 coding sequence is TGTGCCAGCAGTCCCCGGGACAACACAGATACGCAGTATTTT.

The CDR3 DNA sequence: TGTGCCAGCAGCCGGGACTCCATGAACGGGGAGCTGTTTTTT. Translated, it gives CASSRDSMNGELFF. J is TRBJ2-2 and V is TRBV14; tentative D call: TRBD2 (6 bases). The CDR3 loop spans 14 amino acids. The V end lost 4 bases, the J end lost 7 bases, and 13 bases lay between the germline ends. The germline gives CDR1 SGHDN, CDR2 FVKESK.

DNA of the CDR3: TGTGCCAGCAGCTCCCCTCCACAGGATGGGTCGAACACTGAAGCTTTCTTT. It yields the protein CASSSPPQDGSNTEAFF. The chain combines TRBV7-9 with TRBJ1-1, with D maybe TRBD1 (5 bases). The V and J ends lost 4 bases and 1 base respectively, with 19 bases between them. Germline values: CDR1 SEHNR, CDR2 FQNEAQ (reference sequence). This CDR3 contains 17 residues.

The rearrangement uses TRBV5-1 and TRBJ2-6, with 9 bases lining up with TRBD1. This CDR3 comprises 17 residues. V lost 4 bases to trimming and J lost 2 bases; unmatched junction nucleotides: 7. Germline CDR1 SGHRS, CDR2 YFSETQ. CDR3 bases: TGCGCCAGCAGCCGGAACAGGGGGCTAGCTGGGGCCAACGTCCTGACTTTC. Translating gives CASSRNRGLAGANVLTF. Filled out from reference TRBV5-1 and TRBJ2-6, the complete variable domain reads KAGVTQTPRYLIKTRGQQVTLSCSPISGHRSVSWYQQTPGQGLQFLFEYFSETQRNKGNFPGRFSGRQFSNSRSEMNVSTLELGDSALYLCASSRNRGLAGANVLTFGAGSRLTVL.

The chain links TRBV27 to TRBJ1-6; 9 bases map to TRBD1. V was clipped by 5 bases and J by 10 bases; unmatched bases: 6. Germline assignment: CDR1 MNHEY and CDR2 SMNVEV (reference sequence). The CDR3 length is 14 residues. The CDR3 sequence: CASSPGQGISPLHF. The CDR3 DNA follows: TGTGCCAGCAGTCCAGGACAGGGGATCTCACCCCTCCACTTT.

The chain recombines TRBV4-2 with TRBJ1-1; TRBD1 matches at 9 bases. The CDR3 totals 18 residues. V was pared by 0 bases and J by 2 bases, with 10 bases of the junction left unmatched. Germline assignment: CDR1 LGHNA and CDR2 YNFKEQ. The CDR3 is CASSQDWGQGALNTEAFF. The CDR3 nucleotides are TGTGCCAGCAGCCAAGACTGGGGACAGGGCGCCCTCAACACTGAAGCTTTCTTT.

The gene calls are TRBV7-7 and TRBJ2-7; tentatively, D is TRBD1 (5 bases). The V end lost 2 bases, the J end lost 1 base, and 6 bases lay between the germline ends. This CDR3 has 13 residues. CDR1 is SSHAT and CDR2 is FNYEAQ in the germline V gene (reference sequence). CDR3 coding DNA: TGTGCCAGCAGCTTATCAGGGTCCTACGAGCAGTACTTC. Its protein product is CASSLSGSYEQYF.

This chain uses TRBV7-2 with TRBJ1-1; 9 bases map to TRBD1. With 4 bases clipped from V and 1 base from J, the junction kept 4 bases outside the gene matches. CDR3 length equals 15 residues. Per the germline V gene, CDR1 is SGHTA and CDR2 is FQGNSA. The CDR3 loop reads CASSYWDRANTEAFF. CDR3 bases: TGTGCCAGCAGCTACTGGGACAGGGCGAACACTGAAGCTTTCTTT.

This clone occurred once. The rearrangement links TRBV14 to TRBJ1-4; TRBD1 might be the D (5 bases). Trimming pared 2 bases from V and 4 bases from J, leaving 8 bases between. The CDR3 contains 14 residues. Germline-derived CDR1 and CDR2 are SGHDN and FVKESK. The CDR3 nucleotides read TGTGCCAGCAGCCAATGGCAGGGTAATGAAAAACTGTTTTTT. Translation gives CASSQWQGNEKLFF.

CDR3 loop: CASSLGPGRGETQYF. For the CDR3, the DNA is TGTGCCAGCAGTTTGGGACCGGGGAGGGGAGAGACCCAGTACTTC. The chain is built from TRBV6-5 and TRBJ2-5; 7 nucleotides line up with TRBD2. V shed 4 bases, J shed 4 bases, and the junction held 9 bases outside the gene matches. Per the germline V gene, CDR1 is MNHEY and CDR2 is SVGAGI. The CDR3 length is 15 residues.